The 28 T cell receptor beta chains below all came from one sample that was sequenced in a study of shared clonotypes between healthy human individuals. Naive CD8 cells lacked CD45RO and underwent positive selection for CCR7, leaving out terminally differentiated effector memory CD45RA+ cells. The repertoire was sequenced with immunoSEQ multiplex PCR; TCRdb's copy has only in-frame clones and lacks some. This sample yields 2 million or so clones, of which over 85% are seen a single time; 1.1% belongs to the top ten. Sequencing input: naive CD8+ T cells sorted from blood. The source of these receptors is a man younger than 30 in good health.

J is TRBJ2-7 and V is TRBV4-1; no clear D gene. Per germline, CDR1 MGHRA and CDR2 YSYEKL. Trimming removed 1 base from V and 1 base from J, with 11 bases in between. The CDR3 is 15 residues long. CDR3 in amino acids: CASSQAPGTSYEQYF. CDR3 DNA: TGCGCCAGCAGCCAAGCTCCCGGCACGTCCTACGAGCAGTACTTC.

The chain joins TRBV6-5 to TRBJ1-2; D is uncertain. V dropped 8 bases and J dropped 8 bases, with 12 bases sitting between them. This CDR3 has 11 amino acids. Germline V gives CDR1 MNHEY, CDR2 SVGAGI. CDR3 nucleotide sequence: TGTGCCAGCCAGTCCGTAAACGGCTACACCTTC. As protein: CASQSVNGYTF.

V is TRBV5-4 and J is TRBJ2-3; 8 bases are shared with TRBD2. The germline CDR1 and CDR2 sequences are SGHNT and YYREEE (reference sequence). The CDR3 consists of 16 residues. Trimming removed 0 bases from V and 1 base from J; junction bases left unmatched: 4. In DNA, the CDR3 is TGTGCCAGCAGCTTGGGAAGCGGGAGAGGCACAGATACGCAGTATTTT. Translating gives CASSLGSGRGTDTQYF.

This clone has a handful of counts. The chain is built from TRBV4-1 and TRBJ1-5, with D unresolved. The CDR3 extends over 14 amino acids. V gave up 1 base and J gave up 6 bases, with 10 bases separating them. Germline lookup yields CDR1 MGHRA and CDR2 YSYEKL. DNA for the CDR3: TGCGCCAGCAGCCAAGGTTTTGGGTCTCAGCCCCAGCATTTT. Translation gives CASSQGFGSQPQHF.

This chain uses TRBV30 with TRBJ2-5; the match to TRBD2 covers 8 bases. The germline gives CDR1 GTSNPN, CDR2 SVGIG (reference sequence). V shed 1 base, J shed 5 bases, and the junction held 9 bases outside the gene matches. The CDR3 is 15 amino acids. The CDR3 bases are TGTGCCTGGAGTGAGGCTAGCGGGTTAGCTGAGACCCAGTACTTC. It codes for CAWSEASGLAETQYF. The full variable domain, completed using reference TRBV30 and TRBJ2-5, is SQTIHQWPATLVQPVGSPLSLECTVEGTSNPNLYWYRQAAGRGLQLLFYSVGIGQISSEVPQNLSASRPQDRQFILSSKKLLLSDSGFYLCAWSEASGLAETQYFGPGTRLLVL.

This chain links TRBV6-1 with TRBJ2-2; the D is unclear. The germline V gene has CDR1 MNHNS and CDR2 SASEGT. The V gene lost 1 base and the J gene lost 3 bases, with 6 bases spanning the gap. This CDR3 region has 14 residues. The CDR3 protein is CASSEVVDTGELFF. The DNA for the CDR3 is TGTGCCAGCAGTGAAGTGGTGGACACCGGGGAGCTGTTTTTT.

CDR3 in amino acids: CASSQKEVFPRDEQYF. CDR3 nucleotides: TGTGCCAGCAGCCAAAAGGAGGTCTTTCCGAGGGACGAGCAGTACTTC. The chain links TRBV14 to TRBJ2-7; D is possibly TRBD2 (5 bases). Germline lookup yields CDR1 SGHDN and CDR2 FVKESK. CDR3 length: 16 amino acids. The V end lost 2 bases, the J end lost 5 bases, and 19 bases lay between the germline ends.

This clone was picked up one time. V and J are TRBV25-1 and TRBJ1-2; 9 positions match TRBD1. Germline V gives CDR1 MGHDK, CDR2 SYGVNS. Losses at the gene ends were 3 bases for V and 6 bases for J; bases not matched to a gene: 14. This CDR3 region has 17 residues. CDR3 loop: CASSDPGQGSAVDGYTF. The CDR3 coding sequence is TGTGCCAGCAGTGACCCGGGACAGGGTTCCGCAGTGGATGGCTACACCTTC.

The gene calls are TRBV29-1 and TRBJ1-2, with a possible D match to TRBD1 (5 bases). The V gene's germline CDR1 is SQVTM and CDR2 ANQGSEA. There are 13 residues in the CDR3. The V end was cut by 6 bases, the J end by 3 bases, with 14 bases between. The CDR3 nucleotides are TGCAGCGTGGAGACGGGACGGGACTATGGCTACACCTTC. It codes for CSVETGRDYGYTF.

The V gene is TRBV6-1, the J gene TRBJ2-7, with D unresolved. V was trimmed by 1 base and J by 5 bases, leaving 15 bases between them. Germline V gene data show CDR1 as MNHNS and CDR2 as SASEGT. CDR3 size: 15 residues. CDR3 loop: CASSEGDPRFNEQYF. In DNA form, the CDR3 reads TGTGCCAGCAGTGAAGGCGACCCTCGCTTTAACGAGCAGTACTTC.

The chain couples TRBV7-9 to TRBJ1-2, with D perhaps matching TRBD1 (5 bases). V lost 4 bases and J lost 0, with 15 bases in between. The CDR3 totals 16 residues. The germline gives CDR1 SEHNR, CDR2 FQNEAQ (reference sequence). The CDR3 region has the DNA TGTGCCAGCAGCTCTCGACAGCCTTCCCCTAACTATGGCTACACCTTC. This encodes CASSSRQPSPNYGYTF.

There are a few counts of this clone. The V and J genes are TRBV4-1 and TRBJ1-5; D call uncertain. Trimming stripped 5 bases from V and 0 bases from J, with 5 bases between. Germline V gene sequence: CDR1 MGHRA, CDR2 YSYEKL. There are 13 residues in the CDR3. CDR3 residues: CASSLISNQPQHF. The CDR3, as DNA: TGCGCCAGCAGCTTGATTAGCAATCAGCCCCAGCATTTT.

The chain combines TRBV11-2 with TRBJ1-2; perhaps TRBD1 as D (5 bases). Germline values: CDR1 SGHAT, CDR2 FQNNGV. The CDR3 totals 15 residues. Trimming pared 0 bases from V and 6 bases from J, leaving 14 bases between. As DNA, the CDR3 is TGTGCCAGCAGCTTAGATGGTGGACAAGTTCATGGCTACACCTTC. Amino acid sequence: CASSLDGGQVHGYTF. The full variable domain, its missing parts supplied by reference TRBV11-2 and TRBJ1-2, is EAGVAQSPRYKIIEKRQSVAFWCNPISGHATLYWYQQILGQGPKLLIQFQNNGVVDDSQLPKDRFSAERLKGVDSTLKIQPAKLEDSAVYLCASSLDGGQVHGYTFGSGTRLTVV.

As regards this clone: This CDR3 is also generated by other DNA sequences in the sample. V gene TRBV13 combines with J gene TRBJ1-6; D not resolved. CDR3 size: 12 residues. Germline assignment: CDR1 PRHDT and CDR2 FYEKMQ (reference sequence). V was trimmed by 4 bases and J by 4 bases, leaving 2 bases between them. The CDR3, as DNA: TGTGCCAGCAGCTCTTATAATTCACCCCTCCACTTT. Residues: CASSSYNSPLHF.

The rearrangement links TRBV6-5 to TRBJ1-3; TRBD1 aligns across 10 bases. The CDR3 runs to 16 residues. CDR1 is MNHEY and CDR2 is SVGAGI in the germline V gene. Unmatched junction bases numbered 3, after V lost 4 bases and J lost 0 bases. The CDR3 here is CASSLGQGYSGNTIYF. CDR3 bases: TGTGCCAGCAGTTTGGGACAGGGGTACTCTGGAAACACCATATATTTT.

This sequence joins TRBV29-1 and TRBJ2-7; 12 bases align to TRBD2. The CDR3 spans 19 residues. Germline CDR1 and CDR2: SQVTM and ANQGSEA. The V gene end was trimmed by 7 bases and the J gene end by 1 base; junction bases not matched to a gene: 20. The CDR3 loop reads CSAAFFLQSGLAGSYEQYF. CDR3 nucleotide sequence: TGCAGCGCCGCTTTTTTTCTCCAATCCGGACTAGCGGGGTCCTACGAGCAGTACTTC.

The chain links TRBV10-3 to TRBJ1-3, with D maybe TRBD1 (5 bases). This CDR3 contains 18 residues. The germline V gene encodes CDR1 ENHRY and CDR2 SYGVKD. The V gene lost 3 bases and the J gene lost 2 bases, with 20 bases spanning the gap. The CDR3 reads CAISDPSDLDSPGNTIYF. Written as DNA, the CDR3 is TGTGCCATCAGTGACCCATCCGACTTAGACAGTCCTGGAAACACCATATATTTT.

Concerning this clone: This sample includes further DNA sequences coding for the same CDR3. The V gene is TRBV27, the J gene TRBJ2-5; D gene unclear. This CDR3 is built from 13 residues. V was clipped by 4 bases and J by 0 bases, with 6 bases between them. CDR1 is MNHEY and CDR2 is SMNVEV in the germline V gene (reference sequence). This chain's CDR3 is CASSSYNQETQYF. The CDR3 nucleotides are TGTGCCAGCAGTTCTTACAACCAAGAGACCCAGTACTTC.

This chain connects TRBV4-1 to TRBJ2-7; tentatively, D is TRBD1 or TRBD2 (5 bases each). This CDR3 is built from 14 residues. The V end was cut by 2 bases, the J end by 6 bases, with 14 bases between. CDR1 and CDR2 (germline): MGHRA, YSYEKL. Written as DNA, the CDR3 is TGCGCCAGCAGCCAAACGTTTGGGGCGGGCGAGCAGTACTTC. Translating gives CASSQTFGAGEQYF.

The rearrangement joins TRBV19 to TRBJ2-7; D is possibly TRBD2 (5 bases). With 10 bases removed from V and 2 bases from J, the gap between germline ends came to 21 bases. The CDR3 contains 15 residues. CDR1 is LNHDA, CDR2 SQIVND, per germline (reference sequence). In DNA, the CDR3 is TGTGCCACCTCACTTGGACGGGGTGATCCCTACGAGCAGTACTTC. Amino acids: CATSLGRGDPYEQYF. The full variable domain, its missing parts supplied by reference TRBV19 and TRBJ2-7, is DGGITQSPKYLFRKEGQNVTLSCEQNLNHDAMYWYRQDPGQGLRLIYYSQIVNDFQKGDIAEGYSVSREKKESFPLTVTSAQKNPTAFYLCATSLGRGDPYEQYFGPGTRLTVT.

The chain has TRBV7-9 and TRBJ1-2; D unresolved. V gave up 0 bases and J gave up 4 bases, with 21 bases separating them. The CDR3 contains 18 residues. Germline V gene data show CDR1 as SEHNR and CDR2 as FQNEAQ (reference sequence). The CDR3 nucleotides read TGTGCCAGCAGCTTAGCGGACGGCGTCGGACGGGATTTCTATGGCTACACCTTC. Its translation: CASSLADGVGRDFYGYTF.

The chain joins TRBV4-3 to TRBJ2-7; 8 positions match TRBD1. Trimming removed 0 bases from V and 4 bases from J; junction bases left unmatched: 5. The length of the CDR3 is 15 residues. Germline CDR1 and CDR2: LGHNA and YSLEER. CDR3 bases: TGCGCCAGCAGCCAAGACCGGACAGGGAGATACGAGCAGTACTTC. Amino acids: CASSQDRTGRYEQYF.

Written as DNA, the CDR3 is TGTGCCAGTAGTACAGACAGGGAGGGGAATTCACCCCTCCACTTT. Amino acids: CASSTDREGNSPLHF. This chain connects TRBV19 to TRBJ1-6; TRBD1 matches 7 bases. Germline loops: CDR1 LNHDA, CDR2 SQIVND (reference sequence). The CDR3 has 15 amino acids. V lost 4 bases and J lost 7; bases outside the gene matches: 7. Drawing the rest from reference TRBV19 and TRBJ1-6, the complete variable domain is DGGITQSPKYLFRKEGQNVTLSCEQNLNHDAMYWYRQDPGQGLRLIYYSQIVNDFQKGDIAEGYSVSREKKESFPLTVTSAQKNPTAFYLCASSTDREGNSPLHFGNGTRLTVT.

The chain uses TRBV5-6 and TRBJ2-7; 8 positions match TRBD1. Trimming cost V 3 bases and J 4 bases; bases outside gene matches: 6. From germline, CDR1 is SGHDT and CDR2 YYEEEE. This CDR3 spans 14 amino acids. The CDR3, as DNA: TGTGCCAGCAGCTCGCCAGGGGGCGGGTACGAGCAGTACTTC. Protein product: CASSSPGGGYEQYF. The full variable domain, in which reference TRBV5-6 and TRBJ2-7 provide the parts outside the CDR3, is DAGVTQSPTHLIKTRGQQVTLRCSPKSGHDTVSWYQQALGQGPQFIFQYYEEEERQRGNFPDRFSGHQFPNYSSELNVNALLLGDSALYLCASSSPGGGYEQYFGPGTRLTVT.

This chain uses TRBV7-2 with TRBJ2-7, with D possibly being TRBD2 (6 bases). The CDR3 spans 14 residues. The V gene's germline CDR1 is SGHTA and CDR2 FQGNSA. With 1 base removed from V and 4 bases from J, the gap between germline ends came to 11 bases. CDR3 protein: CASSLEGTLYEQYF. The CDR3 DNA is TGTGCCAGCAGCTTAGAAGGGACTTTGTACGAGCAGTACTTC.

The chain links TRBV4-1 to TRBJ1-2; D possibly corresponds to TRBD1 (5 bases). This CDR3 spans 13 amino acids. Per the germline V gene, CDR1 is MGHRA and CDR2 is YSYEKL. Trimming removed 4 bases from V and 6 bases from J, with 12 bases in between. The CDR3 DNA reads TGCGCCAGCAGCCGAGCGGAGGGGAATGGCTACACCTTC. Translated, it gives CASSRAEGNGYTF.

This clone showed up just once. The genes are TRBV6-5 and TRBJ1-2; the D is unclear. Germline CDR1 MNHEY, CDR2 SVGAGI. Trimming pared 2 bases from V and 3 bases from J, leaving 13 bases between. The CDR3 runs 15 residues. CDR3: CASSYAAGFDYGYTF. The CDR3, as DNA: TGTGCCAGCAGTTACGCCGCGGGGTTCGACTATGGCTACACCTTC.

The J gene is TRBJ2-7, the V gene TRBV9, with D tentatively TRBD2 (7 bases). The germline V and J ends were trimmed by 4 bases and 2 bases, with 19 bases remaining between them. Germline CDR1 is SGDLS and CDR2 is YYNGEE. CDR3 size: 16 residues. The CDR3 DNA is TGTGCCAGCAGCCGGACAGACGGGGGGAACCCCTACGAGCAGTACTTC. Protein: CASSRTDGGNPYEQYF. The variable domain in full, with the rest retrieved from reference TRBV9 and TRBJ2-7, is DSGVTQTPKHLITATGQRVTLRCSPRSGDLSVYWYQQSLDQGLQFLIQYYNGEERAKGNILERFSAQQFPDLHSELNLSSLELGDSALYFCASSRTDGGNPYEQYFGPGTRLTVT.